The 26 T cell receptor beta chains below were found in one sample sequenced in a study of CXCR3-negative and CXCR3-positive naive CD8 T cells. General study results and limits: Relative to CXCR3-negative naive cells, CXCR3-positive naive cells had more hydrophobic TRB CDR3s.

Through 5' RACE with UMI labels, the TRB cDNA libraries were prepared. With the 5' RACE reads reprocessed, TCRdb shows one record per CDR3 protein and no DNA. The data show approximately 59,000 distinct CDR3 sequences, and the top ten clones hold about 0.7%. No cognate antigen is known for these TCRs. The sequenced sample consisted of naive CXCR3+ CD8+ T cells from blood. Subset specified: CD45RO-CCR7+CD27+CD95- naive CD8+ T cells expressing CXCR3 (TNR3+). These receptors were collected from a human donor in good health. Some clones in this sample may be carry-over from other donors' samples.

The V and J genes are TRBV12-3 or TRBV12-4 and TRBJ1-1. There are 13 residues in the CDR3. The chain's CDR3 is CASSFVRNTEAFF.

The CDR3 is CASSHSGPNDYEQYF. The rearrangement links TRBV5-1 to TRBJ2-7; TCRdb's assignment of TRBD2 cannot be checked, as there is no DNA. The length of the CDR3 is 15 residues. Per germline, CDR1 SGHRS and CDR2 YFSETQ.

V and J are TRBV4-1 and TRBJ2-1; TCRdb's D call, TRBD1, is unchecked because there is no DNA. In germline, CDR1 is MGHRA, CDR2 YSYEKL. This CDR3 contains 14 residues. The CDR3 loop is CASSHTGANNEQFF.

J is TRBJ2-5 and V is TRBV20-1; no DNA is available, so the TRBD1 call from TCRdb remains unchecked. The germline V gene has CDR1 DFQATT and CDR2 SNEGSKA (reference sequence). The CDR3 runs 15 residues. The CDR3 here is CSARSLTTVQETQYF.

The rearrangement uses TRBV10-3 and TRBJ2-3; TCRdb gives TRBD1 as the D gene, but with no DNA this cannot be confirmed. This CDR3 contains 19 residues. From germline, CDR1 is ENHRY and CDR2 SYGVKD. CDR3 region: CAISESTGQGHTSTDTQYF.

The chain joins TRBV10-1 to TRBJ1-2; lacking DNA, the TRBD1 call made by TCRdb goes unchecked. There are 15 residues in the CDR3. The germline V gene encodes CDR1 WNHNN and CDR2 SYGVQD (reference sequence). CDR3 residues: CASLDRKDPNYGYTF.

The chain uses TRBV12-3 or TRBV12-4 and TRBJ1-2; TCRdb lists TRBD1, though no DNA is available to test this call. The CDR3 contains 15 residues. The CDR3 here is CASSFGGGLSYGYTF.

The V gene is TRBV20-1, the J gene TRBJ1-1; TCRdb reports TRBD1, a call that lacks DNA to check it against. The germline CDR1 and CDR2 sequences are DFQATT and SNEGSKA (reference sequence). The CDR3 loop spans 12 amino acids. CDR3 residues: CRVKGGNTEAFF.

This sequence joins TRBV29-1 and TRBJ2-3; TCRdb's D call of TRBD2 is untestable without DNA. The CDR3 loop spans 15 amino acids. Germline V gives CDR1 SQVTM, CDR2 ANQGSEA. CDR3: CSVETSGRSTDTQYF.

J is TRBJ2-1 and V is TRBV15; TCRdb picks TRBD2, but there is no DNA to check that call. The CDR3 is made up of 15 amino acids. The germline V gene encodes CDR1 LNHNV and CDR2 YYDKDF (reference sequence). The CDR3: CATSRTSASYNEQFF.

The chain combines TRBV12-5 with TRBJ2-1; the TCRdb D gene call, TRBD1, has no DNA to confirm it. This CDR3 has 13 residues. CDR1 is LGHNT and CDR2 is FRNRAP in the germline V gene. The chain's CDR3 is CASGPRPYNEQFF.

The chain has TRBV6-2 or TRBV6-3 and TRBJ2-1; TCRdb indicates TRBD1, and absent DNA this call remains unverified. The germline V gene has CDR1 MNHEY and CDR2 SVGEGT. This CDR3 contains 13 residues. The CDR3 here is CASSSGRYNEQFF.

The CDR3 loop reads CASSYTTSGGIPDTQYF. This sequence joins TRBV6-2 or TRBV6-3 and TRBJ2-3; the D call of TRBD2 rests on TCRdb alone, since no DNA is present to check it. Germline V lookup: CDR1 MNHEY, CDR2 SVGEGT. The CDR3 totals 17 residues.

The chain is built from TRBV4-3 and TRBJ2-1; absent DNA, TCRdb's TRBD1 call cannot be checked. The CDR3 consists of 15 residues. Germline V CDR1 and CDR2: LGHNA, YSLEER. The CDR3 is CASSPGESSYNEQFF.

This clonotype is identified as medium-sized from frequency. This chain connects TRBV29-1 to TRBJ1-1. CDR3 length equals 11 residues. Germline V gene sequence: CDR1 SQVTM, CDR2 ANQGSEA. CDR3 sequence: CSVEGGTEAFF.

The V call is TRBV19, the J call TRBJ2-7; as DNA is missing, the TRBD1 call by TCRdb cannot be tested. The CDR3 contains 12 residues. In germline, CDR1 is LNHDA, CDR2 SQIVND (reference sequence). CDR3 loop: CASMGSPHEQYF.

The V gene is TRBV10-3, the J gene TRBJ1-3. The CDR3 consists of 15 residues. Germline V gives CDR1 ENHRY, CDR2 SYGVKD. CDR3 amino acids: CAISESLSSGNTIYF.

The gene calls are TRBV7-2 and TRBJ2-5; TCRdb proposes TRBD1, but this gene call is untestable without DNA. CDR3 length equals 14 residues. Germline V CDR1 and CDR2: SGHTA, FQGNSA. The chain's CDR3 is CASSRTGGMETQYF.

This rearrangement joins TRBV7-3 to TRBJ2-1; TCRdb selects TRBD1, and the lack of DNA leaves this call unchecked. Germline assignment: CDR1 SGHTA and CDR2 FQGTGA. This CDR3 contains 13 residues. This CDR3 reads CASSDTGSGEQFF. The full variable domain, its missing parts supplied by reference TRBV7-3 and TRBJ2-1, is GAGVSQTPSNKVTEKGKYVELRCDPISGHTALYWYRQSLGQGPEFLIYFQGTGAADDSGLPNDRFFAVRPEGSVSTLKIQRTERGDSAVYLCASSDTGSGEQFFGPGTRLTVL.

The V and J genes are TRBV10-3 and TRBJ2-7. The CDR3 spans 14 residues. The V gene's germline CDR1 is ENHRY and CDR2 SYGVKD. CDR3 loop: CAISEVGINYEQYF.

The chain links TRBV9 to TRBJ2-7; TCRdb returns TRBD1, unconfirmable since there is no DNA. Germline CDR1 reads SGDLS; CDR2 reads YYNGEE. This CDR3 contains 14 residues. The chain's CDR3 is CASSAGGIPYEQYF.

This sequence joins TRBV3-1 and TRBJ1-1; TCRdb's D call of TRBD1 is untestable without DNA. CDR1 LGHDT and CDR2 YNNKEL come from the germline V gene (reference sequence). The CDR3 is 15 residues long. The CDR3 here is CASSHKTVYDTEAFF. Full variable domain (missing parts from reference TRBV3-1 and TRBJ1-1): DTAVSQTPKYLVTQMGNDKSIKCEQNLGHDTMYWYKQDSKKFLKIMFSYNNKELIINETVPNRFSPKSPDKAHLNLHINSLELGDSAVYFCASSHKTVYDTEAFFGQGTRLTVV.

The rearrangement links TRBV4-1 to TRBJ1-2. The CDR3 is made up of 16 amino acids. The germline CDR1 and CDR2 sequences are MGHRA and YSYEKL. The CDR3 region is CASSQERSLVDYGYTF.

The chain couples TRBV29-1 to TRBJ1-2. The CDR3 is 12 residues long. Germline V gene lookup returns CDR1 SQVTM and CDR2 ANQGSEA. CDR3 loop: CSVDEGSYGYTF.

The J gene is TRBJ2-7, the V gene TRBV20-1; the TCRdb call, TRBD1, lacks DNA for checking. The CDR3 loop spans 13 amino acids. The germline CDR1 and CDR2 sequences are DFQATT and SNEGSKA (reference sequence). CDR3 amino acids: CSAPGGSSYEQYF.

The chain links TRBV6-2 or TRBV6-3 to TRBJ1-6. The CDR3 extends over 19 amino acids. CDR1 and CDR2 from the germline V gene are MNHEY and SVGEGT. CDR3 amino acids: CASSYLRTEDSSYNSPLHF.